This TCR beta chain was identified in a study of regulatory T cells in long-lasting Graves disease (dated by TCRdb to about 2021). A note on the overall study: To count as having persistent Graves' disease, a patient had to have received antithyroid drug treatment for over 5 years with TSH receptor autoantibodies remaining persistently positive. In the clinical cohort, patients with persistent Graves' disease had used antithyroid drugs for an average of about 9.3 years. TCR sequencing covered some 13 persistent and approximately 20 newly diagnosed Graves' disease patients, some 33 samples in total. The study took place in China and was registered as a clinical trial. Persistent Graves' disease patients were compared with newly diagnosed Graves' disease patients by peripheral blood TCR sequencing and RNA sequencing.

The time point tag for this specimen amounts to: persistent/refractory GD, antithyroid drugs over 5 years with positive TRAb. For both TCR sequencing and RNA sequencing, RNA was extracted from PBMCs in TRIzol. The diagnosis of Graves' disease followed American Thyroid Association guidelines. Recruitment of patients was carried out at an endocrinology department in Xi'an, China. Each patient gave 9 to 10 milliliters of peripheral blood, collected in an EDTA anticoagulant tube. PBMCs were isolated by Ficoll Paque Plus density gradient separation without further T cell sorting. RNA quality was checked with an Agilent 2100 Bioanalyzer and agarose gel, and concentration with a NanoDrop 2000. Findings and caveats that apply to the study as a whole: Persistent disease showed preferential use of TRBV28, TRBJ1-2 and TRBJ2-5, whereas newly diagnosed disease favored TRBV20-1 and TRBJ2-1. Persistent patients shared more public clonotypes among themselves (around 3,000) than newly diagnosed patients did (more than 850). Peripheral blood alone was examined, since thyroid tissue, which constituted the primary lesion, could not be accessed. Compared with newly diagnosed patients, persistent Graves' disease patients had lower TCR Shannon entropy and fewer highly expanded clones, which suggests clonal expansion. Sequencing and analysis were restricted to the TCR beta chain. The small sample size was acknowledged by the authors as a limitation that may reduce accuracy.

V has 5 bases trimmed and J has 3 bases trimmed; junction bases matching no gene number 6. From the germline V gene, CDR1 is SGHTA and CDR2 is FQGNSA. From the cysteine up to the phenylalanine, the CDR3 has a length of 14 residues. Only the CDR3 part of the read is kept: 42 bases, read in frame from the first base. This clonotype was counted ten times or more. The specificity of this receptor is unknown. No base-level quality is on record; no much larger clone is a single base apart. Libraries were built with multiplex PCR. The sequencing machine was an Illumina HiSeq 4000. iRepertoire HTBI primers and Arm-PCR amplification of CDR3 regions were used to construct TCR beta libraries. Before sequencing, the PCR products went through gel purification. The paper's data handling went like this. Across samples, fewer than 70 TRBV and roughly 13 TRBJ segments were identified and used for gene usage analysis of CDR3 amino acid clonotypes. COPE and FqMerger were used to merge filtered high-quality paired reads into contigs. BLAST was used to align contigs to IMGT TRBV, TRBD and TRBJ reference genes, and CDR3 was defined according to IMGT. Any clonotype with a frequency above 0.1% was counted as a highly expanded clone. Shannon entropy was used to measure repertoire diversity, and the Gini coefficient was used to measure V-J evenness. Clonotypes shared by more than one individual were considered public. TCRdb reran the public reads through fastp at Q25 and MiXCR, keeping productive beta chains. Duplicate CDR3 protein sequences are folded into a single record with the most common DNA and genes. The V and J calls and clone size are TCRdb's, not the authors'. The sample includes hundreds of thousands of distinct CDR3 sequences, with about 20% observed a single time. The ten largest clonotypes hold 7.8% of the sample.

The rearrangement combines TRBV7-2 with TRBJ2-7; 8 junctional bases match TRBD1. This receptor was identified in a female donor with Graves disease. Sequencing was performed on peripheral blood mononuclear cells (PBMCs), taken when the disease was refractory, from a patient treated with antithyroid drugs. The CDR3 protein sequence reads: CASSLRQGNYEQYF. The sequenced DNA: TGTGCCAGCAGCCTAAGACAGGGGAACTACGAGCAGTACTTC.